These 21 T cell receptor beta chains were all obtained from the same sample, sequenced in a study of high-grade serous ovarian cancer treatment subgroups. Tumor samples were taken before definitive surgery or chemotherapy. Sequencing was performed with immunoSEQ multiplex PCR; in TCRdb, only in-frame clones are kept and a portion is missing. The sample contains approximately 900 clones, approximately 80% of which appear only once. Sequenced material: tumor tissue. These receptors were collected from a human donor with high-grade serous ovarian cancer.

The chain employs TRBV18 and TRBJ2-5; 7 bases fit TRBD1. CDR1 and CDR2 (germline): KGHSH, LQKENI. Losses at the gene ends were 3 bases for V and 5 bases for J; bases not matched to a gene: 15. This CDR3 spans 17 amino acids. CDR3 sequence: CASSPAPRDSFRETQYF. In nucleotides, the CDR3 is TGTGCCAGCTCACCTGCCCCCCGGGACAGCTTTAGGGAGACCCAGTACTTC.

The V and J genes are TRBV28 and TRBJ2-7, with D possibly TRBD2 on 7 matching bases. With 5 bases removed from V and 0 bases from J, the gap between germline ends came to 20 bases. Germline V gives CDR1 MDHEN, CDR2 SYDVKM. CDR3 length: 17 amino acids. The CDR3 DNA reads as TGTGCCAGCAGTCCTCTCAGGAGGCGGGGGCCCTCCTACGAGCAGTACGTC. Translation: CASSPLRRRGPSYEQYV.

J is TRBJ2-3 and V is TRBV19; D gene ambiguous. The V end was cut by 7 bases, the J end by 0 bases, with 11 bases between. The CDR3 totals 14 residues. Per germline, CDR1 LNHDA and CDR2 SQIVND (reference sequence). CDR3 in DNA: TGTGCCAGTAAGGCAAAGACTAGCACAGATACGCAGTATTTT. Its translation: CASKAKTSTDTQYF.

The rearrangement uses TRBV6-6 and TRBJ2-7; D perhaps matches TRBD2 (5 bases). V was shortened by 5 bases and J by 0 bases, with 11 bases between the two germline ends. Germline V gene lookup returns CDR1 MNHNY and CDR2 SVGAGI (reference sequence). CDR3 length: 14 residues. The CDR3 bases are TGTGCCAGCAGTGCGAGAGCGGACTCCTACGAGCAGTACTTC. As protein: CASSARADSYEQYF.

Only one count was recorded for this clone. For the CDR3, the DNA is TGTGCCGCCAAAAGGGGGGGGATTTCCTATGGCTACACCTTC. This codes for CAAKRGGISYGYTF. The rearrangement joins TRBV6-5 to TRBJ1-2; the D gene is possibly TRBD1 (6 bases). This CDR3 spans 14 amino acids. Germline V gene sequence: CDR1 MNHEY, CDR2 SVGAGI. Trimming shortened V by 11 bases and J by 4 bases, and 20 bases separated the two germline ends.

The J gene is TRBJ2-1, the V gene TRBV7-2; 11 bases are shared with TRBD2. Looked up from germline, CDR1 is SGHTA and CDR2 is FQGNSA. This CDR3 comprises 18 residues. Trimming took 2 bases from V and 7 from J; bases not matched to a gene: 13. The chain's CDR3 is CASSLPFLAGGLENEQFF. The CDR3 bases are TGTGCCAGCAGCTTACCTTTCCTAGCGGGAGGACTTGAGAATGAGCAGTTCTTC.

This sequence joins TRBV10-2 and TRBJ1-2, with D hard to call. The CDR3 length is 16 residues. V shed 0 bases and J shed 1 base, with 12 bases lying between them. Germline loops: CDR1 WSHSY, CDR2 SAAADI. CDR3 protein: CASSESRVSFNYGYTF. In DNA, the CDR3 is TGCGCCAGCAGTGAGTCGAGGGTCTCTTTTAACTATGGCTACACCTTC.

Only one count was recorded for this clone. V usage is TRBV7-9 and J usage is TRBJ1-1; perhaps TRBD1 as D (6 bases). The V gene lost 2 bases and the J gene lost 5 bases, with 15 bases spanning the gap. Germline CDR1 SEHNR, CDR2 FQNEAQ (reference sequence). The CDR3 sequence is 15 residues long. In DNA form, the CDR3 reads TGTGCCAGCAGCTTATACTCGGGGGCGGGAACTGAAGCTTTCTTT. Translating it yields CASSLYSGAGTEAFF.

CDR3 DNA sequence: TGTGCCAGCAGCTTGGGACAGGGCAACGAAAAACTGTTTTTT. Translated: CASSLGQGNEKLFF. V and J are TRBV7-8 and TRBJ1-4; 9 bases map to TRBD1. The germline V gene has CDR1 SGHVS and CDR2 FQNEAQ. The CDR3 is made up of 14 amino acids. The trim removed 3 bases at V and 8 bases at J, leaving 4 bases unmatched.

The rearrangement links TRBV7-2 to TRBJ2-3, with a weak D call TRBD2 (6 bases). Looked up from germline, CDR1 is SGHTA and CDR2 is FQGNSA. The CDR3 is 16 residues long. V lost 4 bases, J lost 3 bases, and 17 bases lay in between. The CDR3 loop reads CASSSPGRGQTDTQYF. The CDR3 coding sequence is TGTGCCAGCAGCTCCCCCGGGAGAGGGCAGACAGATACGCAGTATTTT.

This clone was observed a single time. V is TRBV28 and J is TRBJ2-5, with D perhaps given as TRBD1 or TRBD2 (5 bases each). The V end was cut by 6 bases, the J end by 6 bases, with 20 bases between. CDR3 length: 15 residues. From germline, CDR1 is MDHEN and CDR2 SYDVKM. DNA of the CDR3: TGTGCCAGCAGCCCCTGGTCCTGGGGGATTAAGACCCAGTACTTC. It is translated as CASSPWSWGIKTQYF.

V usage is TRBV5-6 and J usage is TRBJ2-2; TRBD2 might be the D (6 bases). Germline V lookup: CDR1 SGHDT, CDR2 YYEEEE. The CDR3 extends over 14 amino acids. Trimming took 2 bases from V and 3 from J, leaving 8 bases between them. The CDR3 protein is CASSFTSYTGELFF. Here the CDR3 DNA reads TGTGCCAGCAGCTTTACTAGCTACACCGGGGAGCTGTTTTTT. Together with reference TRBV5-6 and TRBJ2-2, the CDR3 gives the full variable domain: DAGVTQSPTHLIKTRGQQVTLRCSPKSGHDTVSWYQQALGQGPQFIFQYYEEEERQRGNFPDRFSGHQFPNYSSELNVNALLLGDSALYLCASSFTSYTGELFFGEGSRLTVL.

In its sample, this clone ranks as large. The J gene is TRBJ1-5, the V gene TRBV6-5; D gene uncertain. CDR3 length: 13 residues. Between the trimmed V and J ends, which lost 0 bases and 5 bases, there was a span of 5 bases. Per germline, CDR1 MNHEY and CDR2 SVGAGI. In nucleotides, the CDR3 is TGTGCCAGCAGTTACTCGCAAGATCAGCCCCAGCATTTT. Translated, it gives CASSYSQDQPQHF.

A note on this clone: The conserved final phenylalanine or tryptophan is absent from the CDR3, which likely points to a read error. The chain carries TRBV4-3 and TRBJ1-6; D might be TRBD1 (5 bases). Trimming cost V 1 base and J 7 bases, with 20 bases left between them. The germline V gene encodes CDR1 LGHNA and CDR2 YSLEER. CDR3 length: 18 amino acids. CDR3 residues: CASSQAPRGGASNSPLHL. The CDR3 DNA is TGCGCCAGCAGCCAAGCCCCCCGGGGGGGTGCTTCGAATTCACCCCTCCACCTT.

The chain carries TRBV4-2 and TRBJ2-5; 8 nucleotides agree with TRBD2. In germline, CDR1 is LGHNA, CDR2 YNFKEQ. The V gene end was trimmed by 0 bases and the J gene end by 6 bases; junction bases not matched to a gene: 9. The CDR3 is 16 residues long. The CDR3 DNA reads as TGTGCCAGCAGCCAAGATCCCAGCGGGGGTTTTAAGACCCAGTACTTC. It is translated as CASSQDPSGGFKTQYF.

CDR3 DNA: TGTGCCAGCAGCCTGGCCCTAATCAGTACAGATACGCAGTATTTT. This translates into CASSLALISTDTQYF. The genes are TRBV7-2 and TRBJ2-3; D call uncertain. The V and J ends lost 5 bases and 3 bases respectively, with 15 bases between them. The CDR3 covers 15 residues. The germline CDR1 and CDR2 sequences are SGHTA and FQGNSA. Filled out from reference TRBV7-2 and TRBJ2-3, the complete variable domain reads GAGVSQSPSNKVTEKGKDVELRCDPISGHTALYWYRQSLGQGLEFLIYFQGNSAPDKSGLPSDRFSAERTGGSVSTLTIQRTQQEDSAVYLCASSLALISTDTQYFGPGTRLTVL.

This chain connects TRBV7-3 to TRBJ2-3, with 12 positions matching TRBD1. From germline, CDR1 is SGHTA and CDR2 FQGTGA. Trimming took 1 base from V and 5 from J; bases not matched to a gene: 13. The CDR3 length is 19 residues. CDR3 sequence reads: CASSLKGTGGWTYRDTQYF. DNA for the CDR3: TGTGCCAGCAGCTTAAAGGGGACAGGGGGCTGGACATATAGAGATACGCAGTATTTT.

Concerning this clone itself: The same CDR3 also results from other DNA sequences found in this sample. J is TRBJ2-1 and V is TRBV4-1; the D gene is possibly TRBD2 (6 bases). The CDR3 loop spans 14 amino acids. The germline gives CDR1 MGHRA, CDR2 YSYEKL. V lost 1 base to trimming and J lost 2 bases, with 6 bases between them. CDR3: CASSQGGAYNEQFF. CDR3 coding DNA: TGCGCCAGCAGCCAAGGGGGGGCCTACAATGAGCAGTTCTTC.

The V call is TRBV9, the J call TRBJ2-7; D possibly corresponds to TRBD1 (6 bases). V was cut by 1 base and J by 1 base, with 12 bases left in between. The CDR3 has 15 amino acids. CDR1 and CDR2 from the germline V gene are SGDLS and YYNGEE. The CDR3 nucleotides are TGTGCCAGCAGCGTAACAACAGGGCAATCCTACGAGCAGTACTTC. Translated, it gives CASSVTTGQSYEQYF.

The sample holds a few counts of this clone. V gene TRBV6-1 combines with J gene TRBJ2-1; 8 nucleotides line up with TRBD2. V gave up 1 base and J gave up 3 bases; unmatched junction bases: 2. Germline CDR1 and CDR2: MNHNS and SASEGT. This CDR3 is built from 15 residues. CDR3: CASSEVSGDYNEQFF. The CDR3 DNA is TGTGCCAGCAGTGAAGTTAGCGGGGACTACAATGAGCAGTTCTTC.

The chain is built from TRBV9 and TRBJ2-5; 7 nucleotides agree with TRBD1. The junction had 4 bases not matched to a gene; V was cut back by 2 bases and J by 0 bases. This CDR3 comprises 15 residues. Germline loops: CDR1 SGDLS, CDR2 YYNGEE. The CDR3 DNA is TGTGCCAGCAGCGTCGAACAGGGGAACCAAGAGACCCAGTACTTC. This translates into CASSVEQGNQETQYF.